One sample yielded the 7 T cell receptor beta chains listed below, sequenced in a study of TIL therapy for anti-PD-1-resistant metastatic lung cancer. The immunoSEQ assay was v3. Sequencing was performed with immunoSEQ multiplex PCR; in TCRdb, only in-frame clones are kept and a portion is missing. Among about 57,000 clones, about 80% were seen once, and the ten largest hold roughly 5%. Time point meaning: pre-treatment sample, taken before nivolumab and TIL therapy. The source was blood, collected at baseline. The receptor source for this set is a woman aged 25 to 80 with non-small cell lung cancer.

A few counts support this clone. Relative to the germline gene, one junction end is altered; a read error may explain this. The chain carries TRBV6-1 and TRBJ1-2; D is unresolved. Per germline, CDR1 MNHNS and CDR2 SASEGT. CDR3 size: 12 residues. DNA for the CDR3: TGTGCCAGCACCCCCCCGGACTACGGCTACACCTTC. It codes for CASTPPDYGYTF.

To note about this clone: The junction differs from germline at one of its ends, possibly a read error. The V and J genes are TRBV28 and TRBJ2-7; no reliable D call. This CDR3 contains 12 residues. CDR1 is MDHEN and CDR2 is SYDVKM in the germline V gene. CDR3 in DNA: TGTGCCAGCAGTTCTGGGCTAGGAGAGGATAACTTC. Translated: CASSSGLGEDNF.

This clone has just one count. The genes are TRBV6-1 and TRBJ1-1, with no clear D. This CDR3 is 14 amino acids long. Germline V CDR1 and CDR2: MNHNS, SASEGT. V was pared by 7 bases and J by 1 base, with 13 bases between. Here the CDR3 DNA reads TGTGCCAGCATTATATTAAGTCGGAACACTGAAGCTTTCTTT. It is translated as CASIILSRNTEAFF.

The chain uses TRBV20-1 and TRBJ1-2; D gene ambiguous. This CDR3 has 11 amino acids. V shed 5 bases and J shed 1 base, with 5 bases lying between them. Germline V gene lookup returns CDR1 DFQATT and CDR2 SNEGSKA (reference sequence). The CDR3 reads CSALDNYGYTF. CDR3 sequence (DNA): TGCAGTGCTCTAGATAACTATGGCTACACCTTC.

This clone was counted only a few times. The chain joins TRBV5-4 to TRBJ1-2, with 9 nucleotides matching TRBD1. CDR1 and CDR2 (germline): SGHNT, YYREEE (reference sequence). CDR3 size: 15 residues. V trimming: 0 bases; J trimming: 6 bases; junction bases outside the gene matches: 6. The CDR3 loop reads CASSLATGGANGYTF. CDR3 nucleotides: TGTGCCAGCAGCTTGGCCACAGGGGGCGCGAATGGCTACACCTTC.

V gene TRBV6-5 combines with J gene TRBJ2-2; D is unresolved. The CDR3 extends over 14 amino acids. V lost 0 bases and J lost 5, with 7 bases in between. Germline CDR1 is MNHEY and CDR2 is SVGAGI. The DNA of the CDR3 is TGTGCCAGCAGTTACTCGAGGCGAACCGGGGAGCTGTTTTTT. As protein: CASSYSRRTGELFF.

The chain uses TRBV19 and TRBJ1-5; tentatively, D is TRBD1 (5 bases). This CDR3 has 12 residues. V lost 9 bases and J 4 bases, leaving 10 bases between the germline ends. In germline, CDR1 is LNHDA, CDR2 SQIVND (reference sequence). CDR3 amino acids: CARRGSNQPQHF. Here the CDR3 DNA reads TGTGCCAGAAGGGGATCGAATCAGCCCCAGCATTTT.